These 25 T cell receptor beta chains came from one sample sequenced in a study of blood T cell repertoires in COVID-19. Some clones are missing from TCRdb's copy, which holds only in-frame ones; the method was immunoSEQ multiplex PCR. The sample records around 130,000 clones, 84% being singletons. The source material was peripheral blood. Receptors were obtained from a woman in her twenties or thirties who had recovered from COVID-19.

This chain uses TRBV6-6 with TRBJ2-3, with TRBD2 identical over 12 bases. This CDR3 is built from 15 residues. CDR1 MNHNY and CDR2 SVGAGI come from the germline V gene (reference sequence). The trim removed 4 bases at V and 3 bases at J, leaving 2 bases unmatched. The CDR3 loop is CASSWGLAGTDTQYF. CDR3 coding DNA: TGTGCCAGCAGTTGGGGACTAGCGGGTACAGATACGCAGTATTTT.

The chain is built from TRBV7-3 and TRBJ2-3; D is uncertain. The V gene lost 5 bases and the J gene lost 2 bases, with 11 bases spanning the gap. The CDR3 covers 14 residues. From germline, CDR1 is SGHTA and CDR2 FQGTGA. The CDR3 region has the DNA TGTGCCAGCAGCGTTGGGCCGAACACAGATACGCAGTATTTT. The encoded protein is CASSVGPNTDTQYF.

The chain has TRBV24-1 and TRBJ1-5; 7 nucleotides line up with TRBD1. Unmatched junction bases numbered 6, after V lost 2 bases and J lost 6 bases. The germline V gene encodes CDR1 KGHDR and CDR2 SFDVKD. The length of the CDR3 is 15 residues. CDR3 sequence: CATSDSRQGGQPQHF. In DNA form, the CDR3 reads TGTGCCACCAGTGATTCCCGACAGGGCGGTCAGCCCCAGCATTTT.

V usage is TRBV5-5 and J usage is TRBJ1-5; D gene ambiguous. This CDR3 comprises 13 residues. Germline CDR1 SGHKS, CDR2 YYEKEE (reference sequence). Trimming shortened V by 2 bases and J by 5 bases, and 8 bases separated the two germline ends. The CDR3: CASSLEQHQPQHF. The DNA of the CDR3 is TGTGCCAGCAGCTTAGAACAACATCAGCCCCAGCATTTT.

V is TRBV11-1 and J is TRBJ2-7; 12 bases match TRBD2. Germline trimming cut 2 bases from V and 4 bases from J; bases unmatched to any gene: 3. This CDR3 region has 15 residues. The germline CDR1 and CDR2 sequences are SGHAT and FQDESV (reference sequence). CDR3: CASSLPGTSGYEQYF. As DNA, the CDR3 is TGTGCCAGCAGCTTACCCGGGACTAGCGGGTACGAGCAGTACTTC.

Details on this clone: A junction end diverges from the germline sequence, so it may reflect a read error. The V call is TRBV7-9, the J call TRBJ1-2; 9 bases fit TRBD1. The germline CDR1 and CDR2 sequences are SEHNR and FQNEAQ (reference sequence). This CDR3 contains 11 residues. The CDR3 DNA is TGTGCCAGCAGCCGGACAGGGGAGACCGCCTTC. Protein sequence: CASSRTGETAF.

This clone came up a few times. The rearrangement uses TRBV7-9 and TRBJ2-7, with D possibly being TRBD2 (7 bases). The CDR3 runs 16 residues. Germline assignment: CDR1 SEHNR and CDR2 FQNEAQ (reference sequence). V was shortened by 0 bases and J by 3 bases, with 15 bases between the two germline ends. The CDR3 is CASSLAGGRLGYEQYF. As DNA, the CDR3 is TGTGCCAGCAGCTTAGCCGGGGGGCGTCTGGGCTACGAGCAGTACTTC.

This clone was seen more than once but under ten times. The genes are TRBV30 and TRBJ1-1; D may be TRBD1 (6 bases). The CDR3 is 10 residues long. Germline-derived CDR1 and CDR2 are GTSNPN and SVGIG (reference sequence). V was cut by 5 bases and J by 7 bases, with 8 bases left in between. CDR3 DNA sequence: TGTGCCTGGGGGGGCCGTGAAGCTTTCTTT. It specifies CAWGGREAFF.

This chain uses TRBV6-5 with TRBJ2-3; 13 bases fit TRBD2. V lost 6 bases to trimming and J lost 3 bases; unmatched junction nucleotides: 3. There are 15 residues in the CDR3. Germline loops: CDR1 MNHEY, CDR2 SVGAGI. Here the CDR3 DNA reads TGTGCCAGCAGCCTACTAGCGGGAGGGACAGATACGCAGTATTTT. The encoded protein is CASSLLAGGTDTQYF.

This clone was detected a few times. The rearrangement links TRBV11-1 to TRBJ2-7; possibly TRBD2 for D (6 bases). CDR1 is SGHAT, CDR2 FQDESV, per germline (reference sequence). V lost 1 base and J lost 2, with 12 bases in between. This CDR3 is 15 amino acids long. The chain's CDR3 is CASSLGRGATYEQYF. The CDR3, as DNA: TGTGCCAGCAGCTTAGGGCGGGGAGCAACCTACGAGCAGTACTTC.

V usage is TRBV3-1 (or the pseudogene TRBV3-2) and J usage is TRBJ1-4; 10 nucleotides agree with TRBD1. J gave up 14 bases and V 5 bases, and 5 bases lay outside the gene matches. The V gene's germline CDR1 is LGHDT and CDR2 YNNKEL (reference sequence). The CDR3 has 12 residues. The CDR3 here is CASSFADRGLFF. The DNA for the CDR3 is TGTGCCAGCAGCTTCGCGGACAGGGGGCTGTTTTTT.

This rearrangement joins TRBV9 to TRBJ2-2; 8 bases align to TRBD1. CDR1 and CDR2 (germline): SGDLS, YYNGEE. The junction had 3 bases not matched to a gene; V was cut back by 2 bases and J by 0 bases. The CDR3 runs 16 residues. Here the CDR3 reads CASSVSGQANTGELFF. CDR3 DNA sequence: TGTGCCAGCAGCGTCTCGGGACAGGCGAACACCGGGGAGCTGTTTTTT.

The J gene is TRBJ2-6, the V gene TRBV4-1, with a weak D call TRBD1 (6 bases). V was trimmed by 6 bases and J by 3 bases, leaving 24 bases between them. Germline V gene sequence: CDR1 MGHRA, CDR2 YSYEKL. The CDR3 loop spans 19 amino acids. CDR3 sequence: CASRPEDRTDFRGANVLTF. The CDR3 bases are TGCGCCAGCAGACCAGAGGACCGGACAGACTTTCGTGGGGCCAACGTCCTGACTTTC.

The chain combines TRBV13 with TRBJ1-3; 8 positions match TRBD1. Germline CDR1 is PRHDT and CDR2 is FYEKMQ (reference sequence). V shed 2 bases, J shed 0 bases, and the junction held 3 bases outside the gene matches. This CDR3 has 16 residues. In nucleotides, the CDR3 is TGTGCCAGCAGCTTACACAGGGGGAGCTCTGGAAACACCATATATTTT. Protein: CASSLHRGSSGNTIYF.

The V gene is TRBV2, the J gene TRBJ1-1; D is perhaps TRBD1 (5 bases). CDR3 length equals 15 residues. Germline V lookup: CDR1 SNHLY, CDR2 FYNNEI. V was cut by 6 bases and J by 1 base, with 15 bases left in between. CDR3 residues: CASRLGGNQNTEAFF. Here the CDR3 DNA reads TGTGCCAGCAGACTTGGGGGGAATCAGAACACTGAAGCTTTCTTT.

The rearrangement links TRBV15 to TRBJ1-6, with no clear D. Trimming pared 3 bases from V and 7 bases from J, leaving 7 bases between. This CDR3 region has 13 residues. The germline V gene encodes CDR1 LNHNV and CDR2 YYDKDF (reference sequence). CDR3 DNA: TGTGCCACCAGCAGTGCTCGGAATTCACCCCTCCACTTT. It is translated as CATSSARNSPLHF.

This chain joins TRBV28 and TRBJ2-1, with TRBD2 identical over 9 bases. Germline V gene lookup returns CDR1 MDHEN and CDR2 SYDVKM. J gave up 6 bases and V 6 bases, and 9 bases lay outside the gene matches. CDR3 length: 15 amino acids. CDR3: CASSPGTSRGNEQFF. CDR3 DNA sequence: TGTGCCAGCAGCCCAGGGACTAGCAGAGGCAATGAGCAGTTCTTC.

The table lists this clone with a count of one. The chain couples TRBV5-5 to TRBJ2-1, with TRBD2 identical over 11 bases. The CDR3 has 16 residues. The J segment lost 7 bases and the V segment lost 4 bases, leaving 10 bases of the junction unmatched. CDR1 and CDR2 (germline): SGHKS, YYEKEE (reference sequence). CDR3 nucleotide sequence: TGTGCCAGCAGCCCAATAGCGGGAGGGCCCTTAAATGAGCAGTTCTTC. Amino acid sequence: CASSPIAGGPLNEQFF.

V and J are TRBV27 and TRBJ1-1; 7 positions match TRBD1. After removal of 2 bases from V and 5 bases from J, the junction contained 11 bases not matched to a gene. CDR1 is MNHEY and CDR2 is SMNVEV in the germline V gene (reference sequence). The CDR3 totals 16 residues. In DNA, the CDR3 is TGTGCCAGCAGTTTAGAGGGGGCCCTAATGGGTACTGAAGCTTTCTTT. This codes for CASSLEGALMGTEAFF.

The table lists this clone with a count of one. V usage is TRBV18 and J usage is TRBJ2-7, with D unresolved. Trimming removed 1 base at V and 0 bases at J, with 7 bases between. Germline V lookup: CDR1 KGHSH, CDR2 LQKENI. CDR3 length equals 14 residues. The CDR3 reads CASSPRVFSYEQYF. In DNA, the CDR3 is TGTGCCAGCTCACCACGAGTGTTCTCCTACGAGCAGTACTTC. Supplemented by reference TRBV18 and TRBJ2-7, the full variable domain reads NAGVMQNPRHLVRRRGQEARLRCSPMKGHSHVYWYRQLPEEGLKFMVYLQKENIIDESGMPKERFSAEFPKEGPSILRIQQVVRGDSAAYFCASSPRVFSYEQYFGPGTRLTVT.

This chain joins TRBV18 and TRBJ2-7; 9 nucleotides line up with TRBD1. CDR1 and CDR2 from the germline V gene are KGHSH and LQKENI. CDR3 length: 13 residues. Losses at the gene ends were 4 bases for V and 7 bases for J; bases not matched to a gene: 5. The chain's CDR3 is CASSLGTGQEQYF. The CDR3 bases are TGTGCCAGCTCACTGGGGACAGGGCAGGAGCAGTACTTC.

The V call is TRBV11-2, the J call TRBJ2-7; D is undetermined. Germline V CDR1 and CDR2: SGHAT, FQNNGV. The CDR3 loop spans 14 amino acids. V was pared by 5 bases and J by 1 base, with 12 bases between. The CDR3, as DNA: TGTGCCAGCAGCCCGCCGAACGAGTCCTACGAGCAGTACTTC. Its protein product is CASSPPNESYEQYF. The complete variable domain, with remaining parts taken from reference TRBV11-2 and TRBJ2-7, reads EAGVAQSPRYKIIEKRQSVAFWCNPISGHATLYWYQQILGQGPKLLIQFQNNGVVDDSQLPKDRFSAERLKGVDSTLKIQPAKLEDSAVYLCASSPPNESYEQYFGPGTRLTVT.

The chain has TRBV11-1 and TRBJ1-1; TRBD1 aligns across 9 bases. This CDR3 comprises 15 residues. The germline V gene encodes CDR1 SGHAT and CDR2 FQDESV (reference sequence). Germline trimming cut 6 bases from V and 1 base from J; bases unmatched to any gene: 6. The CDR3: CASRDDRGANTEAFF. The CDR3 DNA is TGTGCCAGCAGGGATGACAGGGGGGCGAACACTGAAGCTTTCTTT. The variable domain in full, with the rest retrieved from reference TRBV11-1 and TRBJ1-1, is EAEVAQSPRYKITEKSQAVAFWCDPISGHATLYWYRQILGQGPELLVQFQDESVVDDSQLPKDRFSAERLKGVDSTLKIQPAELGDSAMYLCASRDDRGANTEAFFGQGTRLTVV.

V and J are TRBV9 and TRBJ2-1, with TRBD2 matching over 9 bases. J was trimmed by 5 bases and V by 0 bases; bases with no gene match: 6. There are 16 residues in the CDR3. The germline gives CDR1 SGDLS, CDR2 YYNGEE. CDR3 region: CASSVGASGINNEQFF. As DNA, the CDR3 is TGTGCCAGCAGCGTAGGGGCTAGCGGGATCAACAATGAGCAGTTCTTC.

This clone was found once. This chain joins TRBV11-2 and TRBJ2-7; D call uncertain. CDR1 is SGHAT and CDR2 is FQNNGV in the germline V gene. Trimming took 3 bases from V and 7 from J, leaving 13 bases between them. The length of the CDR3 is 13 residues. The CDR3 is CASSFAQSVEQYF. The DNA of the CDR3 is TGTGCCAGCAGCTTTGCACAGTCTGTGGAGCAGTACTTC. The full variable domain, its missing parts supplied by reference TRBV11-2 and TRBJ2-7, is EAGVAQSPRYKIIEKRQSVAFWCNPISGHATLYWYQQILGQGPKLLIQFQNNGVVDDSQLPKDRFSAERLKGVDSTLKIQPAKLEDSAVYLCASSFAQSVEQYFGPGTRLTVT.